Below are 10 T cell receptor beta chains sequenced from a single sample in a study of T cell responses to AZD1222 COVID-19 vaccine. The data were produced by immunoSEQ multiplex PCR, yet TCRdb's version contains in-frame clones alone and is incomplete. Here the sample spans 110,000 to 150,000 clones, approximately 90% being singletons. The sequenced sample was peripheral blood, obtained on day 0 of AZD1222 vaccination. These TCRs come from an adult in good health.

This chain joins TRBV27 and TRBJ1-5; no clear D. This CDR3 has 19 residues. Germline lookup yields CDR1 MNHEY and CDR2 SMNVEV (reference sequence). Trimming removed 4 bases from V and 5 bases from J, with 27 bases in between. CDR3 in DNA: TGTGCCAGCAGTTCCCGGTCCCAACTCCCGGGCCGTTGGGATCAGCCCCAGCATTTT. This encodes CASSSRSQLPGRWDQPQHF.

This clone was observed a handful of times. V and J are TRBV19 and TRBJ2-1, with a possible D match to TRBD2 (5 bases). Germline V CDR1 and CDR2: LNHDA, SQIVND (reference sequence). There are 15 residues in the CDR3. Trimming cost V 3 bases and J 4 bases, with 13 bases left between them. The CDR3 region has the DNA TGTGCCAGTAGTATTGTTAGCGCCGCATACAATGAGCAGTTCTTC. As protein: CASSIVSAAYNEQFF.

The rearrangement links TRBV10-3 to TRBJ2-3, with 8 bases matching TRBD1. Per the germline V gene, CDR1 is ENHRY and CDR2 is SYGVKD. The CDR3 totals 14 residues. V was clipped by 6 bases and J by 4 bases; unmatched bases: 6. The CDR3 region is CAIRAGQGPDTQYF. CDR3 bases: TGTGCCATCAGGGCCGGACAGGGTCCAGATACGCAGTATTTT.

The chain uses TRBV5-1 and TRBJ2-7; the match to TRBD2 covers 7 bases. Germline trimming cut 0 bases from V and 2 bases from J; bases unmatched to any gene: 8. The CDR3 is 16 amino acids. Germline lookup yields CDR1 SGHRS and CDR2 YFSETQ. The CDR3 loop is CASSLGSASGAYEQYF. The DNA for the CDR3 is TGCGCCAGCAGCTTGGGTTCGGCTAGCGGCGCCTACGAGCAGTACTTC.

This chain joins TRBV19 and TRBJ1-5; D is perhaps TRBD1 (6 bases). The CDR3 has 14 amino acids. CDR1 is LNHDA and CDR2 is SQIVND in the germline V gene (reference sequence). Trimming shortened V by 5 bases and J by 1 base, and 9 bases separated the two germline ends. The CDR3 bases are TGTGCCAGTAGTCACAGGGTGAGCAATCAGCCCCAGCATTTT. Its translation: CASSHRVSNQPQHF. Variable domain in full (rest from reference TRBV19 and TRBJ1-5): DGGITQSPKYLFRKEGQNVTLSCEQNLNHDAMYWYRQDPGQGLRLIYYSQIVNDFQKGDIAEGYSVSREKKESFPLTVTSAQKNPTAFYLCASSHRVSNQPQHFGDGTRLSIL.

The CDR3 reads CASRLRDSFNEKLFF. The CDR3 nucleotides read TGTGCCAGCAGGCTCCGGGACAGCTTTAATGAAAAACTGTTTTTT. This chain connects TRBV6-5 to TRBJ1-4, with TRBD1 matching over 7 bases. Germline trimming cut 6 bases from V and 4 bases from J; bases unmatched to any gene: 8. Germline V gives CDR1 MNHEY, CDR2 SVGAGI. The CDR3 consists of 15 residues.

The CDR3 region has the DNA TGTGCTAGTGCCTGGTATAAGGGGGAGAGCACCGGGGAGCTGTTTTTT. This encodes CASAWYKGESTGELFF. The chain carries TRBV12-5 and TRBJ2-2, with D perhaps TRBD1 (6 bases). The germline V and J ends were trimmed by 7 bases and 4 bases, with 19 bases remaining between them. Germline assignment: CDR1 LGHNT and CDR2 FRNRAP. This CDR3 is built from 16 residues.

The rearrangement uses TRBV12-3 or TRBV12-4 and TRBJ1-5; unclear D gene. There are 13 residues in the CDR3. With 3 bases removed from V and 4 bases from J, the gap between germline ends came to 7 bases. CDR3: CASSLTFNQPQHF. DNA of the CDR3: TGTGCCAGCAGTTTGACCTTTAATCAGCCCCAGCATTTT.

V usage is TRBV19 and J usage is TRBJ2-4, with 7 bases matching TRBD1. This CDR3 comprises 14 residues. The V segment lost 7 bases and the J segment 2 bases; nucleotides outside the gene matches: 5. The germline gives CDR1 LNHDA, CDR2 SQIVND (reference sequence). CDR3 amino acids: CASTPTGSKNIQYF. The CDR3 bases are TGTGCCAGTACCCCGACAGGGTCCAAAAACATTCAGTACTTC.

V usage is TRBV27 and J usage is TRBJ1-1; 7 bases map to TRBD1. Losses at the gene ends were 8 bases for V and 1 base for J; bases not matched to a gene: 7. This CDR3 region has 14 residues. Germline CDR1 and CDR2: MNHEY and SMNVEV (reference sequence). CDR3 sequence (DNA): TGTGCCAGCGGCCCTCAGGGGGGGAACACTGAAGCTTTCTTT. This translates into CASGPQGGNTEAFF.